The sequence of this T cell receptor (beta chain) was determined in a study of technical replicates of blood from a handful of donors. The germline CDR1 and CDR2 sequences are SEHNR and FQNEAQ (reference sequence). Trimming pared 5 bases from V and 2 bases from J, leaving 10 bases between. This CDR3 has 13 residues. Here immunoSEQ multiplex PCR was the method, and the copy in TCRdb shows in-frame clones only, minus some. The data hold tens of thousands of clones, with around 94% observed a single time. The specimen was T cells isolated from PBMCs. The source of this sequence is a human donor in good health. The chain employs TRBV7-9 and TRBJ2-7; D uncertain. CDR3 DNA: TGTGCCAGCAGCATGCACAGCACCTACGAGCAGTACTTC. This codes for CASSMHSTYEQYF.